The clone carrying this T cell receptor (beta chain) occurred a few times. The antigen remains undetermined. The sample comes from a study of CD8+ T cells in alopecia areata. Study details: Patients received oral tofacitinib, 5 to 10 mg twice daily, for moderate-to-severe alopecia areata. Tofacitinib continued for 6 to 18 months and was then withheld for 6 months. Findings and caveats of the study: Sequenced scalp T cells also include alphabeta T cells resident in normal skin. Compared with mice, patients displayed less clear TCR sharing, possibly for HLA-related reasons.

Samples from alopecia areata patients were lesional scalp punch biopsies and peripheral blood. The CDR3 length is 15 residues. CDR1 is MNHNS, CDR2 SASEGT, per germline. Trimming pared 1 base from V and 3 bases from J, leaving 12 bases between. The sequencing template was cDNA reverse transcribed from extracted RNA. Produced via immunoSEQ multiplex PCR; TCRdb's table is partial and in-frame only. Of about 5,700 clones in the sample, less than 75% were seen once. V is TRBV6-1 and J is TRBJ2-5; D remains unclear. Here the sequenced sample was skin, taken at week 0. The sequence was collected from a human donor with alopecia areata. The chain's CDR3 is CASSEELGREETQYF. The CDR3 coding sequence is TGTGCCAGCAGTGAAGAGCTGGGTAGGGAAGAGACCCAGTACTTC.